The entry that follows covers one T cell receptor (beta chain) sequence. Its cognate antigen is unknown. This sample was taken from a study of cytomegalovirus exposure and HLA in healthy donors. The CDR3 spans 19 residues. Trimming removed 0 bases from V and 8 bases from J; junction bases left unmatched: 13. Germline values: CDR1 MGHRA, CDR2 YSYEKL. Study findings and constraints: Common viral pathogens seemed to be connected with several of the most significant clusters, according to a later analysis. Later, an analysis showed that TCR beta chains associated with HLA were more clonally expanded than others that were equally common. Within the data, a cluster of highly shared sequence variants was likely a sequencing artifact. Previous analysis showed most TCR beta V segments were productive about 87% or about 30% of the time.

Both 60 Vbeta primers and 13 Jbeta primers went into the PCR. Measured with immunoSEQ multiplex PCR; TCRdb has only the in-frame clones, and not every one. There are about 250,000 clones in the sample; roughly 70% occur only once, and under 3% lies in the top ten. What was sequenced was PBMCs. V gene TRBV4-1 combines with J gene TRBJ2-1; TRBD2 matches 13 bases. This receptor was obtained from a female donor in good health and CMV-seronegative. The CDR3 DNA is TGCGCCAGCAGCCAAGAGACTAGCGGGAGGCTGCTGGATGGGGATGAGCAGTTCTTC. Protein product: CASSQETSGRLLDGDEQFF.